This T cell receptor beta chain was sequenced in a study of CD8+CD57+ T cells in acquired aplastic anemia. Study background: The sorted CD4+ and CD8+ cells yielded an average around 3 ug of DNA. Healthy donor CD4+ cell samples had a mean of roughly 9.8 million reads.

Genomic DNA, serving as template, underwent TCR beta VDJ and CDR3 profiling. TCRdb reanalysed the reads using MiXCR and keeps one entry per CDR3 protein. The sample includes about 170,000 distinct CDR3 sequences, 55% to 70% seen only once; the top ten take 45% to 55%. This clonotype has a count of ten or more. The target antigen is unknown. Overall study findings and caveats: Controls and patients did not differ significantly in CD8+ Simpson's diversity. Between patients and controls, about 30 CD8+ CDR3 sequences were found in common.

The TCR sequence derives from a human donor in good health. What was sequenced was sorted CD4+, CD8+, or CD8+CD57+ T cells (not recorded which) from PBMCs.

The CDR3 region is CASMGVGSGELFF. CDR3 in DNA: TGTGCCAGCATGGGGGTGGGGTCCGGGGAGCTGTTTTTT. The chain is built from TRBV2 and TRBJ2-2; tentatively, D is TRBD1 or TRBD2 (5 bases each). With 7 bases removed from V and 6 bases from J, the gap between germline ends came to 12 bases. The CDR3 has 13 residues. From germline, CDR1 is SNHLY and CDR2 FYNNEI.